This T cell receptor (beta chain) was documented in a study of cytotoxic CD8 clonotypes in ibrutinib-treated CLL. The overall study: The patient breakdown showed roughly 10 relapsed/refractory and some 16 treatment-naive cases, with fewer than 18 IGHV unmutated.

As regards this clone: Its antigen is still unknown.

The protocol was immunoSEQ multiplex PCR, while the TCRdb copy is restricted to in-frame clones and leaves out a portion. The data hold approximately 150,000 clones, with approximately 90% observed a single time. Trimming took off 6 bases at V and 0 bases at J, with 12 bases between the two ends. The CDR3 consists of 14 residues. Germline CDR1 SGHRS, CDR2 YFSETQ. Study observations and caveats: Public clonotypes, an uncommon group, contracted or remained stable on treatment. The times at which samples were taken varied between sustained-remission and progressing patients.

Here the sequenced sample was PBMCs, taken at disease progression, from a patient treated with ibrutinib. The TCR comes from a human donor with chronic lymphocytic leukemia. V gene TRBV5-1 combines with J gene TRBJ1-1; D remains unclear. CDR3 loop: CASTVRDMNTEAFF. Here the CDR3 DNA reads TGCGCCAGCACCGTGCGGGATATGAACACTGAAGCTTTCTTT.